The T cell receptor (beta chain) under discussion was sequenced for a study of cytomegalovirus exposure and HLA in healthy donors. General observations from the study: Later work found most CMV-associated TCR beta chains apparently HLA-restricted. Reportedly, diagnosis of cytomegalovirus status by the classifier showed high specificity and sensitivity.

Use of 60 Vbeta and 13 Jbeta primers characterized the PCR. Produced via immunoSEQ multiplex PCR; TCRdb's table is partial and in-frame only. This table has about 140,000 clones, around 90% appearing once. Trimming took 4 bases from V and 16 from J, leaving 17 bases between them. Germline V lookup: CDR1 MDHEN, CDR2 SYDVKM. The CDR3 is 12 amino acids. A word on this clone: Its antigen is unknown.

The sequence was obtained from a woman aged 40 to 49 in good health and CMV-seronegative. This chain uses TRBV28 with TRBJ1-5; D is uncertain. Input material: PBMCs. CDR3 sequence: CASSSASPTGHF. The DNA for the CDR3 is TGTGCCAGCAGTTCGGCCAGCCCCACGGGTCATTTT.